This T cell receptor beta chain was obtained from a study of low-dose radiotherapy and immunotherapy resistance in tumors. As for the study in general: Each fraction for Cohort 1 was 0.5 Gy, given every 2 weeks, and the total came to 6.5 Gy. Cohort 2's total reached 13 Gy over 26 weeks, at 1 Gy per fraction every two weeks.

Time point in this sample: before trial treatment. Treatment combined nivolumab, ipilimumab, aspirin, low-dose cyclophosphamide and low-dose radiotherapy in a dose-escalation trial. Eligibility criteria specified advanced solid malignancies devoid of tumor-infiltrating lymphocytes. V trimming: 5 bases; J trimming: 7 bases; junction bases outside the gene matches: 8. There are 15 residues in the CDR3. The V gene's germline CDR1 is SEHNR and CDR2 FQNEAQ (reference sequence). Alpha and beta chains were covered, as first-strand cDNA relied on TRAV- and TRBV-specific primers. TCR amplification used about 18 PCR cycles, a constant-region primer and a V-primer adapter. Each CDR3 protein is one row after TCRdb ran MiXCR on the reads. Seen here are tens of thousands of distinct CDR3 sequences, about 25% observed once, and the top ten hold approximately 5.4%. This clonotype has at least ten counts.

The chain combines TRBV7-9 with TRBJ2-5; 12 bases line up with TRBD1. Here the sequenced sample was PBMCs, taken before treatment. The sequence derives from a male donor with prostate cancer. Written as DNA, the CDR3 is TGTGCCAGCAGCCCCTTGGGACAGGGGGCAGGGACCCAGTACTTC. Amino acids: CASSPLGQGAGTQYF. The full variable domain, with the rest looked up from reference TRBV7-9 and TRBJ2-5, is DTGVSQNPRHKITKRGQNVTFRCDPISEHNRLYWYRQTLGQGPEFLTYFQNEAQLEKSRLLSDRFSAERPKGSFSTLEIQRTEQGDSAMYLCASSPLGQGAGTQYFGPGTRLLVL.